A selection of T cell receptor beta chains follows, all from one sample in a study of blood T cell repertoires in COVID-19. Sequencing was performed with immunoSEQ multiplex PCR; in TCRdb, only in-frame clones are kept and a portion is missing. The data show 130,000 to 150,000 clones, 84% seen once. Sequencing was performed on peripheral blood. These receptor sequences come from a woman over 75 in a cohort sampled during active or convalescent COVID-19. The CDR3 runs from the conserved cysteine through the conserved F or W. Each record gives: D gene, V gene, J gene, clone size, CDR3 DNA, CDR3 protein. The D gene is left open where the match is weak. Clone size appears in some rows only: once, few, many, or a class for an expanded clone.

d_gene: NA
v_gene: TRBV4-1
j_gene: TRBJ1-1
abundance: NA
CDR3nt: TGCGCCAGCAGCCAAGACAGGGTACTCAACACTGAAGCTTTCTTT
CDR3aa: CASSQDRVLNTEAFF

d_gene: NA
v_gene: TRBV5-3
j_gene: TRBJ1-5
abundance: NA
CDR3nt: TGTGCCAGATCGGGACTCCAAATCTCGGGCAATCAGCCCCAGCATTTT
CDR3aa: CARSGLQISGNQPQHF

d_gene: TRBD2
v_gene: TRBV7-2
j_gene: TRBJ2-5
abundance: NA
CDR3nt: TGTGCCAGCAGCTTGGGCGGGGGAAGGGAGACCCAGTACTTC
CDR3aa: CASSLGGGRETQYF

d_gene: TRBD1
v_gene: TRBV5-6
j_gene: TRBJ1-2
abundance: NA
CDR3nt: TGTGCCAGCAGCTTGGACAGGGGAGTAGGGTATGGCTACACCTTC
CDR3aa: CASSLDRGVGYGYTF

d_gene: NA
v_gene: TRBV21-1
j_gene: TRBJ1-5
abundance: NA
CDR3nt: TGTGCCAGCAGCCGAGGGGGGGAGAGGAAAAATCAGCCCCAGCATTTT
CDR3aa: CASSRGGERKNQPQHF

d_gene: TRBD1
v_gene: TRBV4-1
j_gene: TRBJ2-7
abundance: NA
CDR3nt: TGCGCCAGCAGCCAAGATCGGACAGGGCCCTACGAGCAGTACTTC
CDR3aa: CASSQDRTGPYEQYF

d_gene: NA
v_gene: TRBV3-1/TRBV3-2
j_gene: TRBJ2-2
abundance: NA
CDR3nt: TGTGCCAGCAGCCAATCGGAGACCGGGGAGCTGTTTTTT
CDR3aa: CASSQSETGELFF

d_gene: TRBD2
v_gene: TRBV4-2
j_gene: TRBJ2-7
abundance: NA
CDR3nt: TGTGCCAGCAGCCGGACTAGCGGGGGGTTTGAGCAGTACTTC
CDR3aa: CASSRTSGGFEQYF

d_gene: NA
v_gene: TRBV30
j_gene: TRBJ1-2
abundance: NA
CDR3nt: TGTGCCTGGACCCTAGGGGGGGCGTCCAACTATGGCTACACCTTC
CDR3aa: CAWTLGGASNYGYTF

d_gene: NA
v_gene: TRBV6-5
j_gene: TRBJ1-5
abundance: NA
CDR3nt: TGTGCCAGCAGTCACTACAAACAGGGCGGCGATCAGCCCCAGCATTTT
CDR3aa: CASSHYKQGGDQPQHF

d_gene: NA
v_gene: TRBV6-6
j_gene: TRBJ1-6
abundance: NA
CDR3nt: TGTGCCAGCACCTCACAGGGACGTGATTCACCCCTCCACTTT
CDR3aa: CASTSQGRDSPLHF

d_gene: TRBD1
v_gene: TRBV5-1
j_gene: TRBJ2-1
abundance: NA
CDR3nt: TGCGCCAGCAGCGTACAGGGGGTTAATGAGCAGTTCTTC
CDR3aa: CASSVQGVNEQFF

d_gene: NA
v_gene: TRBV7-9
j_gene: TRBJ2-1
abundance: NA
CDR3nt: TGTGCCAGCAGCCTCGGTAGAAATGAGCAGTTCTTC
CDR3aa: CASSLGRNEQFF

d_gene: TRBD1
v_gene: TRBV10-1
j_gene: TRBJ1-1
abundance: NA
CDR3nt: TGCGCCAGCAGTGAGTCAGGGGACAGGGCTAACACTGAAGCTTTCTTT
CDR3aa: CASSESGDRANTEAFF

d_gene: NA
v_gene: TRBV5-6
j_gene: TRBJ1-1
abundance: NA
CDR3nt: TGTGCCAGCAGCTTGGGGGGAGATCCGGGTCTAAACGCTGAAGCTTTCTTT
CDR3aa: CASSLGGDPGLNAEAFF

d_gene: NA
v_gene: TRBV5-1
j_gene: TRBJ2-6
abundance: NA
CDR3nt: TGCGCCAGCAGCTTGTTTAGCTCTGGGGCCAACGTCCTGACTTTC
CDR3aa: CASSLFSSGANVLTF

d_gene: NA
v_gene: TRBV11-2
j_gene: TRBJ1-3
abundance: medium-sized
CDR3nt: TGTGCCAGCAGCTCCCAAAGGACAGAAGGAAACACCATATATTTT
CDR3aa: CASSSQRTEGNTIYF

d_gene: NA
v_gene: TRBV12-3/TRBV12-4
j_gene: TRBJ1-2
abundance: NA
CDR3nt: TGTGCCAGCAGGGGTCAGGGGCCCGGCTACACCTTC
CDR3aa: CASRGQGPGYTF

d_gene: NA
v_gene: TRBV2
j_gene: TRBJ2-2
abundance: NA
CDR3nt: TGTGCCAGCAGTGAAGTCAGGGTTAGGGCCGGGGAGCTGTTTTTT
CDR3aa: CASSEVRVRAGELFF

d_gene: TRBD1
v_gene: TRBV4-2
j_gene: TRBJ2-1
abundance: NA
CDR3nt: TGTGCCAGCAGCCAAGCGGGACAGGGCCCTGAGCAGTTCTTC
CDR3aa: CASSQAGQGPEQFF

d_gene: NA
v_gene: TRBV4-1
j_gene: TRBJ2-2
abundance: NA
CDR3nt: TGCGCCAGCAGCCGGGCCAGGGGCGACACCGGGGAGCTGTTTTTT
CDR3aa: CASSRARGDTGELFF

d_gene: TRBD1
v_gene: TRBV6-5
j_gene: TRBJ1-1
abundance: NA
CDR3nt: TGTGCCAGCACCCCAGGGGGCAGTCACGCGGCTTTCTTT
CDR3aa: CASTPGGSHAAFF